This T cell receptor (beta chain) was obtained from a study of CD8 T cells in ankylosing spondylitis (dated by TCRdb to 2017 to 2019). Some background on the complete study: T cell receptor beta repertoires were profiled in healthy donors and ankylosing spondylitis patients so that disease-linked TCR variants could be found. The full study cohort was made up of 25 to 30 ankylosing spondylitis patients and more than 90 healthy donors. Samples of peripheral blood were taken, and for ankylosing spondylitis patients, synovial fluid was collected as well.

Findings and caveats that apply to the study as a whole: Blood from ankylosing spondylitis patients appeared to be characterized by a TCR beta motif composed of about eight highly homologous amino acid variants. A CD8+ phenotype was shown by the disease-linked clones, which were found at relatively low frequencies in peripheral blood. Some TCR beta motif variants had previously been reported in synovial fluid and blood of reactive arthritis patients, which suggested common disease-initiation mechanisms. The disease-linked clones were reported as significantly enriched in matched synovial fluid samples from ankylosing spondylitis patients.

This clonotype was observed at least ten times. Its antigen specificity is not known. Base qualities are missing; no much larger clone stands one base away. Sequencing instrument: Illumina HiSeq 2500. TCR beta libraries were prepared by quantitative 5'-RACE with molecular barcodes. The original pipeline was this. A new computational method based on a probabilistic model of VDJ rearrangement was used to identify disease-linked TCR variants. TCRdb reran the public reads through fastp at Q25 and MiXCR, keeping productive beta chains. Rows merge per CDR3 protein into single entries with the most common DNA and genes. The V and J calls come from TCRdb's annotation, not from the publication. This sample gives approximately 300,000 distinct CDR3 sequences in total; around 8% of them show up just once. The biggest ten clones account for approximately 15% of the sample. V is cut back by 3 bases and J by 4 bases, with 3 bases in the junction unmatched. CDR1 and CDR2 were assigned from the germline V gene as SGHRS and YFSETQ. From the cysteine up to the phenylalanine, the CDR3 has a length of 14 residues. The DNA shown is the 42-base CDR3, in frame from base 1.

The chain couples TRBV5-1 to TRBJ1-1; 10 bases in the junction line up with TRBD1. Sequencing was performed on blood, either unsorted or a sorted T cell fraction (not recorded which). The TCR comes from a male donor with ankylosing spondylitis. The bases read TGCGCCAGCAGCTATGGACAGGGGGGCACTGAAGCTTTCTTT. It specifies CASSYGQGGTEAFF.